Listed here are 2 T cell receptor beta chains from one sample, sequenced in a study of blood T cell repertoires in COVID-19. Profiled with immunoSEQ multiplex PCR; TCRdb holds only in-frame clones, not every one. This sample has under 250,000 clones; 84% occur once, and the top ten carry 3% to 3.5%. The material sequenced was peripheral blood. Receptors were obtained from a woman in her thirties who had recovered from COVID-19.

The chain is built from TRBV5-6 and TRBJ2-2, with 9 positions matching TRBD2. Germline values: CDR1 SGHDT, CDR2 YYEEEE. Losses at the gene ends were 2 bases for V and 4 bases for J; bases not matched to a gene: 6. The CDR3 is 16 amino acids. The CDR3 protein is CASSLAGGRGTGELFF. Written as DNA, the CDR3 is TGTGCCAGCAGCTTAGCGGGAGGCAGGGGCACCGGGGAGCTGTTTTTT.

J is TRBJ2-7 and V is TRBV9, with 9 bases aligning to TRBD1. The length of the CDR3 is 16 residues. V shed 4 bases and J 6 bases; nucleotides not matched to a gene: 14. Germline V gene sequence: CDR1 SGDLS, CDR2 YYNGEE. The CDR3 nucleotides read TGTGCCAGCAGCCCGACGTGGGGGACAGGGAATAGCGAGCAGTACTTC. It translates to CASSPTWGTGNSEQYF. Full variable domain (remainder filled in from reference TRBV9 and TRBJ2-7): DSGVTQTPKHLITATGQRVTLRCSPRSGDLSVYWYQQSLDQGLQFLIQYYNGEERAKGNILERFSAQQFPDLHSELNLSSLELGDSALYFCASSPTWGTGNSEQYFGPGTRLTVT.